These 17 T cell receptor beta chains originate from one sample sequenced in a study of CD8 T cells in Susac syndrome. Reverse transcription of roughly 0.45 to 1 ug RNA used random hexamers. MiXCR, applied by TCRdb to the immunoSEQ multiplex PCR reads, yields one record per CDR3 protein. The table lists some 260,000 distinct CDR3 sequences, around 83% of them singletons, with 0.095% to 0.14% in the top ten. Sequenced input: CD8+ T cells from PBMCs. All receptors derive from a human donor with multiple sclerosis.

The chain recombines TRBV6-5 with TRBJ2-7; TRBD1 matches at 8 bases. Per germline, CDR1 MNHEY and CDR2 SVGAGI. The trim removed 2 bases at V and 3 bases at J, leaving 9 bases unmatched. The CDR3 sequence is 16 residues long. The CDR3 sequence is CASSYNRTGRFYEQYF. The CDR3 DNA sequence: TGTGCCAGCAGTTACAACCGGACAGGGAGATTCTACGAGCAGTACTTC.

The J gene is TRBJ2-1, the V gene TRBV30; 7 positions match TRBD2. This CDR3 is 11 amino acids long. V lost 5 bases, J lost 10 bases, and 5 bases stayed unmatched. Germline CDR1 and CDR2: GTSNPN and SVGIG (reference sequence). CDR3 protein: CAWGEGREQFF. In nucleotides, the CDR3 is TGTGCCTGGGGGGAGGGCAGAGAGCAGTTCTTC.

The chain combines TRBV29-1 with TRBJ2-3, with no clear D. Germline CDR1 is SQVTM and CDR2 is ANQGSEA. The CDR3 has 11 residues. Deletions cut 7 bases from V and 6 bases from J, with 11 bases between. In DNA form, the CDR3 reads TGCAGCGCCCCTCGGTCGGATACGCAGTATTTT. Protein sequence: CSAPRSDTQYF.

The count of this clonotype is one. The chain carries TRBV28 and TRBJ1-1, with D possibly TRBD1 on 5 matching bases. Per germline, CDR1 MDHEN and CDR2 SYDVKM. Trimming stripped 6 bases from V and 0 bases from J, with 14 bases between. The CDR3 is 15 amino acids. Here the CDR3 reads CASSETDLMNTEAFF. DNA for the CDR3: TGTGCCAGCAGCGAGACAGATCTGATGAACACTGAAGCTTTCTTT.

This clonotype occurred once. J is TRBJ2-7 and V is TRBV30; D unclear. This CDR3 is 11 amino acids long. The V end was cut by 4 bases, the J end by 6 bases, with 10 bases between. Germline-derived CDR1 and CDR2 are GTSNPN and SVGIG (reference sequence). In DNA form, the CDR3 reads TGTGCCTGGACGTCACAGATCGAGCAGTACTTC. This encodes CAWTSQIEQYF.

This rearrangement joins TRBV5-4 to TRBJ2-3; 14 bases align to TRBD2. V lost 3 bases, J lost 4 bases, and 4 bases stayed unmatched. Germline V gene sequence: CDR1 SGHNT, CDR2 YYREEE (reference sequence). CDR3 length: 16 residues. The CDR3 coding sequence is TGTGCCAGCAGCTGGAAGGGACTAGCGGGAGCAGATACGCAGTATTTT. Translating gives CASSWKGLAGADTQYF.

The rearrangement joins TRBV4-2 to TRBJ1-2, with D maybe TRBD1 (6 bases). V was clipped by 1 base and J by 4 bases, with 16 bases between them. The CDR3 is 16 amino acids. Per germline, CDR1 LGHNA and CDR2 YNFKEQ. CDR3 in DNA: TGTGCCAGCAGCCAAGGTCAAGGGGGAGTGCCCTATGGCTACACCTTC. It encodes CASSQGQGGVPYGYTF.

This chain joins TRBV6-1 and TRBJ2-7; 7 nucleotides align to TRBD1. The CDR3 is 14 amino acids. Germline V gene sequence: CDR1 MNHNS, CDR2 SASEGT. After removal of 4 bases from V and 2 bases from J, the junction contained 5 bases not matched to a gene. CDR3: CASSARDRPYEQYF. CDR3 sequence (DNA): TGTGCCAGCAGTGCCCGGGACAGACCCTACGAGCAGTACTTC.

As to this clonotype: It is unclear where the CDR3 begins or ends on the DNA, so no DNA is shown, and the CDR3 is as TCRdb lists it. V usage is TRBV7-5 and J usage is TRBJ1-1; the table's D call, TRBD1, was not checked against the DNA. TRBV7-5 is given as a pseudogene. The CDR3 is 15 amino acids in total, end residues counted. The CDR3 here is CISVPEAYAPGPAFF.

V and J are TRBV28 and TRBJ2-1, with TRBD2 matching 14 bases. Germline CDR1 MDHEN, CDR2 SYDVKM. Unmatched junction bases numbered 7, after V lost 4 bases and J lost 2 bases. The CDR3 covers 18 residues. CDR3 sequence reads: CASSSGTSGSPAYNEQFF. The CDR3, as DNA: TGTGCCAGCAGTTCAGGGACTAGCGGGAGCCCTGCCTACAATGAGCAGTTCTTC.

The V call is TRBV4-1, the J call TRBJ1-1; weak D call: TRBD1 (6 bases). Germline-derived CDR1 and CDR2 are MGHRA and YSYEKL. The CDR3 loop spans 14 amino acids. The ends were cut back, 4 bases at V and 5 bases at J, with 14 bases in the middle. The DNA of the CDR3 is TGCGCCAGCAGCCTCTCCAAGGGGGTTACTGAAGCTTTCTTT. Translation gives CASSLSKGVTEAFF.

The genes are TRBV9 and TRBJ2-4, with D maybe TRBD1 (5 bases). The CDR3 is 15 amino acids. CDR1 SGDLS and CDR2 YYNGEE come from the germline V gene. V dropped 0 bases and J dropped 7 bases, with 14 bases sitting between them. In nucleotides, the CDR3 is TGTGCCAGCAGCGTAGATGGCAGGGCAGTGAACATTCAGTACTTC. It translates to CASSVDGRAVNIQYF.

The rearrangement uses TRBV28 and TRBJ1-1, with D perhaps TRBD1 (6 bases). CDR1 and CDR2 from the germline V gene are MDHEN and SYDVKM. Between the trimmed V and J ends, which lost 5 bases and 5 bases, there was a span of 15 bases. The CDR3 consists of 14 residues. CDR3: CASSPTGGGTEAFF. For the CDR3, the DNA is TGTGCCAGCAGTCCCACGGGAGGGGGGACTGAAGCTTTCTTT.

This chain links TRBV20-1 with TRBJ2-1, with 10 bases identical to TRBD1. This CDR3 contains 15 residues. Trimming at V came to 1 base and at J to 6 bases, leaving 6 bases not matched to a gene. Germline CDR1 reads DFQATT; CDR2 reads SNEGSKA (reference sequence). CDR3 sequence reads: CSARGGQGLTNEQFF. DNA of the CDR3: TGCAGTGCTAGAGGGGGACAGGGGCTAACCAATGAGCAGTTCTTC.

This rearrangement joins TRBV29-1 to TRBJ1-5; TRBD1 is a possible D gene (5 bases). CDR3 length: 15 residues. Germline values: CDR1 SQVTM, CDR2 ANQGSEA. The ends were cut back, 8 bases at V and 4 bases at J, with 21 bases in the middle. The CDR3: CSCPFFREENQPQHF. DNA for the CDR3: TGCAGCTGTCCATTTTTCAGGGAAGAGAATCAGCCCCAGCATTTT.

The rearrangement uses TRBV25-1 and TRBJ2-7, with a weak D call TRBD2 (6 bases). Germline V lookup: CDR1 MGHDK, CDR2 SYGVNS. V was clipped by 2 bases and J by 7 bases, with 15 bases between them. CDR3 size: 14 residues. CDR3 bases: TGTGCCAGCAGTGAACTGGGGGGAGTGGGAGAGCAGTACTTC. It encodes CASSELGGVGEQYF.

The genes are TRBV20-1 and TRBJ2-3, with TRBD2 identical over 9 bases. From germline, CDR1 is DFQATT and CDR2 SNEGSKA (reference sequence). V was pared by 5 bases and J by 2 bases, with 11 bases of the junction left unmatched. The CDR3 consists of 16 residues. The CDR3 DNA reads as TGCAGTGCTGATCCGGGACTAGCAAGATACACAGATACGCAGTATTTT. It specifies CSADPGLARYTDTQYF.